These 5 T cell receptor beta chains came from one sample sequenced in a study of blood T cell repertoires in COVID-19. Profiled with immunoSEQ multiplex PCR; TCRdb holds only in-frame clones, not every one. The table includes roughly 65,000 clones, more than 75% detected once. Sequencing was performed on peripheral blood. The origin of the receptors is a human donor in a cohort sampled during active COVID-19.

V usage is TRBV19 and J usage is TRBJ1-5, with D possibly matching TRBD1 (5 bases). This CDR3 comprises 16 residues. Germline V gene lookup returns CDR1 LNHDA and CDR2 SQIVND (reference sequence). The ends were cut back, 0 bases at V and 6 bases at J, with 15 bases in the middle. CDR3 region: CASSIDSAGRAQPQHF. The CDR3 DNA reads TGTGCCAGTAGTATAGATAGCGCAGGGAGGGCTCAGCCCCAGCATTTT. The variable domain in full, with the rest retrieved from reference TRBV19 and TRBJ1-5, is DGGITQSPKYLFRKEGQNVTLSCEQNLNHDAMYWYRQDPGQGLRLIYYSQIVNDFQKGDIAEGYSVSREKKESFPLTVTSAQKNPTAFYLCASSIDSAGRAQPQHFGDGTRLSIL.

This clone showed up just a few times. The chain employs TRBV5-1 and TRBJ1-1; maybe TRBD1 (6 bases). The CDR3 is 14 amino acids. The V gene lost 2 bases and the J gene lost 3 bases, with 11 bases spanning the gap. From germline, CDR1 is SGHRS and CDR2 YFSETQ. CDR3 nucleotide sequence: TGCGCCAGCAGCTTCCAGGGGTTTGACACTGAAGCTTTCTTT. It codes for CASSFQGFDTEAFF.

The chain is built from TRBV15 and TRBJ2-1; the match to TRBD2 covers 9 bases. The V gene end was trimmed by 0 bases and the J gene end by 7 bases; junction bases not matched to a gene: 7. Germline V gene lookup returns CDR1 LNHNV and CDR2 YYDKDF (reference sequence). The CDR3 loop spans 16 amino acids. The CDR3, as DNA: TGTGCCACCAGCAGAGATGAAAGCGGGAGGAGTAATGAGCAGTTCTTC. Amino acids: CATSRDESGRSNEQFF.

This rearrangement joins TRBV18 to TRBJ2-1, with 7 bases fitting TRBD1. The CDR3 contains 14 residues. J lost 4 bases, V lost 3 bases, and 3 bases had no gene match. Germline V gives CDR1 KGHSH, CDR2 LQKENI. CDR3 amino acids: CASSPGTAYNEQFF. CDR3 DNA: TGTGCCAGCTCACCCGGGACAGCTTACAATGAGCAGTTCTTC.

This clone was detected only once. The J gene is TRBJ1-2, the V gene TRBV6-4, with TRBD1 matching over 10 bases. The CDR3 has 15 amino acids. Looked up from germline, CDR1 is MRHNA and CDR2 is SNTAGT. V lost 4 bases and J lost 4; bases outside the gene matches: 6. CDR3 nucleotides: TGTGCCAGCAGTGGACGGACAGGGGGTATCTATGGCTACACCTTC. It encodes CASSGRTGGIYGYTF.